The rows below give T cell receptor beta chains drawn from one sample of a study of blood T cell repertoires in COVID-19. Generated by immunoSEQ multiplex PCR, the TCRdb table keeps only in-frame clones and is missing some. Among a few hundred thousand clones listed, 85% were seen once. The material sequenced was peripheral blood. The receptors were gathered from a woman younger than 30 with acute or convalescent COVID-19. The CDR3 runs from the conserved cysteine through the conserved F or W. A D gene is named only where the DNA matches it firmly. The size entry is marked missing in some rows and otherwise reads once, few, many or a size class.

clone_size j_call v_call d_call cdr3_aa cdr3_nt
. TRBJ1-1 TRBV19 . CASTFTADKGLTEAFF TGTGCCAGTACCTTCACCGCCGACAAGGGGCTCACTGAAGCTTTCTTT
. TRBJ1-1 TRBV11-1 . CASSPTRPRRYTEAFF TGTGCCAGCAGCCCCACCCGTCCTCGGCGGTACACTGAAGCTTTCTTT
few TRBJ2-2 TRBV29-1 TRBD1 CSVVDRGDTGELFF TGCAGCGTTGTTGACAGGGGGGACACCGGGGAGCTGTTTTTT
. TRBJ2-7 TRBV4-1 . CASSQRAGYEQYF TGCGCCAGCAGCCAGAGGGCGGGCTACGAGCAGTACTTC
. TRBJ2-1 TRBV13 TRBD1 CASSSAEGTGERNEQFF TGTGCCAGCAGCTCCGCCGAGGGGACAGGGGAAAGAAATGAGCAGTTCTTC
. TRBJ1-3 TRBV24-1 TRBD1 CATSDHETGLTIYF TGTGCCACCAGTGACCACGAGACAGGGTTGACCATATATTTT
. TRBJ2-7 TRBV15 . CATSRGGPYEQYF TGTGCCACCAGCAGAGGTGGGCCTTACGAGCAGTACTTC
many TRBJ1-3 TRBV30 . CAWSVGLVAGNTIYF TGTGCCTGGAGTGTGGGACTGGTGGCTGGAAACACCATATATTTT
. TRBJ2-3 TRBV19 TRBD1 CATRDRSDTQYF TGTGCCACTAGGGACAGGTCAGATACGCAGTATTTT
. TRBJ2-3 TRBV27 . CASSLNPRVVTTDTQYF TGTGCCAGCAGTTTAAACCCGAGGGTGGTCACCACAGATACGCAGTATTTT
. TRBJ2-1 TRBV19 TRBD1 CASSIGTGTEQFF TGTGCCAGTAGTATCGGGACAGGGACTGAGCAGTTCTTC
. TRBJ2-7 TRBV2 . CASSPDPGYEQYF TGTGCCAGCAGTCCGGACCCGGGATACGAGCAGTACTTC
. TRBJ1-4 TRBV2 . CASSEFANTDEKLFF TGTGCCAGCAGTGAATTTGCAAATACGGATGAAAAACTGTTTTTT
. TRBJ2-1 TRBV6-5 . CASSTYNEQFF TGTGCCAGCAGCACTTACAATGAGCAGTTCTTC
. TRBJ1-1 TRBV21-1 . CASSREMGQVNTEAFF TGTGCCAGCAGCAGGGAGATGGGACAGGTGAACACTGAAGCTTTCTTT
once TRBJ1-4 TRBV13 . CASSFGGAGEKLFF TGTGCCAGCAGCTTCGGAGGGGCCGGTGAAAAACTGTTTTTT
. TRBJ1-1 TRBV19 . CASSIVGRGPEAFF TGTGCCAGTAGTATAGTGGGCAGGGGCCCCGAAGCTTTCTTT
. TRBJ2-3 TRBV5-8 . CASSLRGKDTDTQYF TGTGCCAGCAGCTTGCGGGGTAAGGATACAGATACGCAGTATTTT
. TRBJ2-7 TRBV30 . CAWSDGVPDEQYF TGTGCCTGGAGTGACGGAGTCCCGGACGAGCAGTACTTC
. TRBJ2-7 TRBV30 TRBD1 CAWSVANRGEQYF TGTGCCTGGAGTGTGGCGAACAGGGGCGAGCAGTACTTC
. TRBJ1-5 TRBV11-3 . CASSLGPTVNQPQHF TGTGCCAGCAGCTTAGGCCCGACAGTCAATCAGCCCCAGCATTTT
. TRBJ1-2 TRBV6-4 TRBD1 CASSDSPGGNYGYTF TGTGCCAGCAGTGACTCGCCAGGGGGCAACTATGGCTACACCTTC